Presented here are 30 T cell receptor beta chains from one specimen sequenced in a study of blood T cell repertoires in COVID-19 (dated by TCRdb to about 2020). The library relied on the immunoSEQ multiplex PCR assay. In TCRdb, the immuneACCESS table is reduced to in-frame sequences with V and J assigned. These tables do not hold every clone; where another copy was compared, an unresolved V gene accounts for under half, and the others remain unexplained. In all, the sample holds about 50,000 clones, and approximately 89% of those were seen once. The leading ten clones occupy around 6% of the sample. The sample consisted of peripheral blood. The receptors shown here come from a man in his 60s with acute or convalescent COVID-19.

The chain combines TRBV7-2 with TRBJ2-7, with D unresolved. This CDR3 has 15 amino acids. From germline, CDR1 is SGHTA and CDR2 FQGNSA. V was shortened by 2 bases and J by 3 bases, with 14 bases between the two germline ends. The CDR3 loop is CASSLYGFGVYEQYF. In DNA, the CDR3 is TGTGCCAGCAGCTTATATGGGTTCGGAGTCTACGAGCAGTACTTC.

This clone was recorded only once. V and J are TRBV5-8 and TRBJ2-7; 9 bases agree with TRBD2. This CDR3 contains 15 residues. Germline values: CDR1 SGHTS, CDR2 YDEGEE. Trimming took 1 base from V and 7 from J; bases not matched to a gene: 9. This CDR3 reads CASSLLTSGLGEQYF. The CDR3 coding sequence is TGTGCCAGCAGCTTGTTGACTAGCGGTCTTGGGGAGCAGTACTTC.

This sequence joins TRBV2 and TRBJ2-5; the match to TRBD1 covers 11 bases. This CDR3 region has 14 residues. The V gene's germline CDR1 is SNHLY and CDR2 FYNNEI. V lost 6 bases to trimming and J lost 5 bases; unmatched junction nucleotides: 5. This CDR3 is CASRGTGGTETQYF. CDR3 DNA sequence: TGTGCCAGCAGGGGGACAGGGGGGACGGAGACCCAGTACTTC.

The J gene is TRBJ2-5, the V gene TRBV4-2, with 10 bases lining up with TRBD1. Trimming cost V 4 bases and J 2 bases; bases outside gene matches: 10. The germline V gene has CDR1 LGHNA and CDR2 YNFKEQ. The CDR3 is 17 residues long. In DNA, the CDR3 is TGTGCCAGCAGCCCAAGACAGGGGGCGGGACAACAAGAGACCCAGTACTTC. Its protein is CASSPRQGAGQQETQYF.

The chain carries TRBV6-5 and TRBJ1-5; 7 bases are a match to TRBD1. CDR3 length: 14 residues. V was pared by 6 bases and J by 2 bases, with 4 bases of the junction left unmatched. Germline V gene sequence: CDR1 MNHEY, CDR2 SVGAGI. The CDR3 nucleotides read TGTGCCAGCAGCCACGGACAGGGCAATCAGCCCCAGCATTTT. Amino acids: CASSHGQGNQPQHF.

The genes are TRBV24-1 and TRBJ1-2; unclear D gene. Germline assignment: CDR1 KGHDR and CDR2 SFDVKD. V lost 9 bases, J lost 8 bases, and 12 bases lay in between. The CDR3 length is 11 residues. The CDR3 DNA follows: TGTGCCACCGGGGAGGGAGGAGGCTACACCTTC. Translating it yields CATGEGGGYTF.

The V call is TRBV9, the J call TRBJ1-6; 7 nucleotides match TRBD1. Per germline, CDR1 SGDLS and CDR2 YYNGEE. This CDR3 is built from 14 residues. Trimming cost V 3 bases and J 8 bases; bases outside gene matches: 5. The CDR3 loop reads CASSATGWDSPLHF. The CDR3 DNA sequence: TGTGCCAGCAGCGCGACAGGGTGGGATTCACCCCTCCACTTT.

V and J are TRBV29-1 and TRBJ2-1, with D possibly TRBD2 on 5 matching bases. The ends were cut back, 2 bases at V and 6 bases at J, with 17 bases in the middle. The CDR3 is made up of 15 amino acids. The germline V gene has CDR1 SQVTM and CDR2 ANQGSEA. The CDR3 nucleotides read TGCAGCGTTGAACCTCTGACGGGGAAGGCCAATGAGCAGTTCTTC. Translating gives CSVEPLTGKANEQFF.

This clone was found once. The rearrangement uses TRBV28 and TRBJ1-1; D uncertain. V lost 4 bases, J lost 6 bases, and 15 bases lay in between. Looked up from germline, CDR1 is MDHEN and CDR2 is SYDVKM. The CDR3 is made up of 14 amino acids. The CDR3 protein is CASSSPTGRAEAFF. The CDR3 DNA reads TGTGCCAGCAGTTCCCCTACGGGGAGGGCTGAAGCTTTCTTT.

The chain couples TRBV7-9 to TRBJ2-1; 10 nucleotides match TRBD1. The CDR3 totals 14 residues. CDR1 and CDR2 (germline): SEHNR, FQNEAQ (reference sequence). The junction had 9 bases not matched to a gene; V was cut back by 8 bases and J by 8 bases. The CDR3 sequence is CASDRGQGLDEQFF. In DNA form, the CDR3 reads TGTGCCAGCGACAGGGGGCAGGGGTTGGATGAGCAGTTCTTC.

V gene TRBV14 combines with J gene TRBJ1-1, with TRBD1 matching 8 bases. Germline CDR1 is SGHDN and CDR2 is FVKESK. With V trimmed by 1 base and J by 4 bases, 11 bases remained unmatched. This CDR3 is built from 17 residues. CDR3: CASSQVGRGRSGTEAFF. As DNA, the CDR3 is TGTGCCAGCAGCCAAGTGGGCAGGGGGCGATCCGGCACTGAAGCTTTCTTT. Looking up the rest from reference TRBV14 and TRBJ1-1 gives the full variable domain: EAGVTQFPSHSVIEKGQTVTLRCDPISGHDNLYWYRRVMGKEIKFLLHFVKESKQDESGMPNNRFLAERTGGTYSTLKVQPAELEDSGVYFCASSQVGRGRSGTEAFFGQGTRLTVV.

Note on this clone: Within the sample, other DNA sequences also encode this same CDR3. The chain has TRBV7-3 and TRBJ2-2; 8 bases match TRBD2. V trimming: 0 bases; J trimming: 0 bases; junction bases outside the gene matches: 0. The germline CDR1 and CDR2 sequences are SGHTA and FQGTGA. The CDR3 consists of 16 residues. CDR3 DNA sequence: TGTGCCAGCAGCTTAACTAGCGGGGCGAACACCGGGGAGCTGTTTTTT. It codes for CASSLTSGANTGELFF.

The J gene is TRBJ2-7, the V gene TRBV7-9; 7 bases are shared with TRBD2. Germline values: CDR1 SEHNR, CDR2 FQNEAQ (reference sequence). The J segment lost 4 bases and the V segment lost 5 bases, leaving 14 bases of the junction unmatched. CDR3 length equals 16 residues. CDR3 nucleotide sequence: TGTGCCAGCAGCCCAAGAGCGGGGAGGTCAATTTACGAGCAGTACTTC. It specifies CASSPRAGRSIYEQYF.

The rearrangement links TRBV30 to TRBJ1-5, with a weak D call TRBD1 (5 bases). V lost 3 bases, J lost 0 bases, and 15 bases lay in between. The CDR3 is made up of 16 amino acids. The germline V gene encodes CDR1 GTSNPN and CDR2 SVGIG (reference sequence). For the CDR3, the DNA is TGTGCCTGGAGCCCCATTGGGGGAGGTAGCAATCAGCCCCAGCATTTT. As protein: CAWSPIGGGSNQPQHF.

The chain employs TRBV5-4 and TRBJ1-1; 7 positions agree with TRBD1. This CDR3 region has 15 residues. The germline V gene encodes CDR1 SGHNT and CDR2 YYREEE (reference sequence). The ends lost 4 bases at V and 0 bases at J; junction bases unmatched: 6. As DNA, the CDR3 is TGTGCCAGCAGCGGGGGGACAGAGATGAACACTGAAGCTTTCTTT. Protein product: CASSGGTEMNTEAFF.

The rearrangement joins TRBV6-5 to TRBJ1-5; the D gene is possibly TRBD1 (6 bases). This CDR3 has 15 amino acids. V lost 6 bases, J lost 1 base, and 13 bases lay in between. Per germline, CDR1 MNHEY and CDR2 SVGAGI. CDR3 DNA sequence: TGTGCCAGCAGAAGAACAGGGACCAGCAATCAGCCCCAGCATTTT. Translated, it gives CASRRTGTSNQPQHF.

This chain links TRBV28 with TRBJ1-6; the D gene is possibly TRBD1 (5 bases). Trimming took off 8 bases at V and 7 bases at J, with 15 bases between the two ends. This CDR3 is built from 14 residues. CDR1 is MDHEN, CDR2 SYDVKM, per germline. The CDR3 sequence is CASQTVLTNSPLHF. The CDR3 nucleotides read TGTGCCAGCCAGACAGTGTTGACCAATTCACCCCTCCACTTT.

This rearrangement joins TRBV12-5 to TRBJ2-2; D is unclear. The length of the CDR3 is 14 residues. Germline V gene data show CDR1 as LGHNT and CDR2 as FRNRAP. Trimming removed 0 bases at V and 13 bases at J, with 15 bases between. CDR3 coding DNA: TGTGCTAGTGGTTTGGTAGACATACCCGGAAGGCTGTTTTTT. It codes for CASGLVDIPGRLFF.

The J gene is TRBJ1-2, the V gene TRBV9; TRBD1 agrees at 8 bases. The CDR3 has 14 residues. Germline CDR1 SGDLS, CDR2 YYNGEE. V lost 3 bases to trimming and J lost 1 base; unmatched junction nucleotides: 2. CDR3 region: CASSGQGINYGYTF. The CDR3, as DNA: TGTGCCAGCAGCGGACAGGGGATTAACTATGGCTACACCTTC.

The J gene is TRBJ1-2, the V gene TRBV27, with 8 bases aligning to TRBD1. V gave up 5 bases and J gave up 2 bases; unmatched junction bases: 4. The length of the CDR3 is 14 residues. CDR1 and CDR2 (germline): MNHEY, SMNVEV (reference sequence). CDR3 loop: CASSTRTGNYGYTF. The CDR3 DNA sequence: TGTGCCAGCAGTACCCGGACAGGGAACTATGGCTACACCTTC.

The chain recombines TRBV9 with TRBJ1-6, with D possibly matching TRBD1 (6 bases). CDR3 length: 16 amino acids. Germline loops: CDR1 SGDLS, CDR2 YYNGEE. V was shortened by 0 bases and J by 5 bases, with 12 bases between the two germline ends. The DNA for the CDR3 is TGTGCCAGCAGCGTAGGACAGGCAACACATAATTCACCCCTCCACTTT. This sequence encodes CASSVGQATHNSPLHF.

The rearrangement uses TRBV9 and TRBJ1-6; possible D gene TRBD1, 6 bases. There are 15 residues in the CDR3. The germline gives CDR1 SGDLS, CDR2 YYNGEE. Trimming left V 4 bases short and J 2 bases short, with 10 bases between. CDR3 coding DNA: TGTGCCAGCAGCCCACAGGGCACCTATAATTCACCCCTCCACTTT. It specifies CASSPQGTYNSPLHF.

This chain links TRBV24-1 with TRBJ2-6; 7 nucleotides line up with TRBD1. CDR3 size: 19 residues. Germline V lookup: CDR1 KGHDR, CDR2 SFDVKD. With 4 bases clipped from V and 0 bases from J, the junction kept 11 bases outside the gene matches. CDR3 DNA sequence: TGTGCCACCAGTGACCGTAACCCGGGACAGTACTCTGGGGCCAACGTCCTGACTTTC. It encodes CATSDRNPGQYSGANVLTF.

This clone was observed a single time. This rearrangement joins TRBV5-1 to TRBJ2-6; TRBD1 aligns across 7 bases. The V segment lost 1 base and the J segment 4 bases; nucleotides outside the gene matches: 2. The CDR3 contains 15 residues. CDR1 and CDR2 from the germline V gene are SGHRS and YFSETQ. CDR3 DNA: TGCGCCAGCAGCTTGAGGGGGCCAGGGGCCAACGTCCTGACTTTC. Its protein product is CASSLRGPGANVLTF.

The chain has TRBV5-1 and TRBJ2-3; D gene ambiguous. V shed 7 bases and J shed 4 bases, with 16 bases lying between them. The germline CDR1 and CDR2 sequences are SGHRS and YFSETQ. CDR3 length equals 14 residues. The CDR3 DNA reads TGCGCCAGCCGCGGCGACTCGACTTCAGATACGCAGTATTTT. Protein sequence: CASRGDSTSDTQYF.

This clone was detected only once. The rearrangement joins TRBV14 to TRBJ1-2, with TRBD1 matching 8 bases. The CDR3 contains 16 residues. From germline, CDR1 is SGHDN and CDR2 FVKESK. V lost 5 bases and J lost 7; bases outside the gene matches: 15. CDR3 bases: TGTGCCAGCAGCTACCGGCCCGCGGGACAGGATAGTGGCTACACCTTC. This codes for CASSYRPAGQDSGYTF.

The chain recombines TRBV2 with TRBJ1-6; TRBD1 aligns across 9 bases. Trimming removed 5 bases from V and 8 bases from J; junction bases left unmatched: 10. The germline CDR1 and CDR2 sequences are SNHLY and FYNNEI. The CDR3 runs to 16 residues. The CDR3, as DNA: TGTGCCAGCAGTCTTCGACCGGGACAGGGTGATTCACCCCTCCACTTT. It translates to CASSLRPGQGDSPLHF. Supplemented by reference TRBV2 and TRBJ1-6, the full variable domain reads EPEVTQTPSHQVTQMGQEVILRCVPISNHLYFYWYRQILGQKVEFLVSFYNNEISEKSEIFDDQFSVERPDGSNFTLKIRSTKLEDSAMYFCASSLRPGQGDSPLHFGNGTRLTVT.

CDR3 DNA sequence: TGTGCCACCTCCGGGACTAGCGGGAGGAACACATACAATGAGCAGTTCTTC. This encodes CATSGTSGRNTYNEQFF. The chain is built from TRBV10-3 and TRBJ2-1, with TRBD2 identical over 15 bases. The CDR3 extends over 17 amino acids. CDR1 and CDR2 from the germline V gene are ENHRY and SYGVKD. V lost 10 bases and J lost 4; bases outside the gene matches: 11.

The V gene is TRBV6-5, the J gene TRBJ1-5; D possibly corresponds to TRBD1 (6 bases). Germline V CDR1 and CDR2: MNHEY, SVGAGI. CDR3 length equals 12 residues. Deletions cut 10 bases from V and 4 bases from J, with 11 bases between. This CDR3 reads CAISGANQPQHF. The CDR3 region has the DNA TGTGCCATCTCAGGGGCTAATCAGCCCCAGCATTTT.

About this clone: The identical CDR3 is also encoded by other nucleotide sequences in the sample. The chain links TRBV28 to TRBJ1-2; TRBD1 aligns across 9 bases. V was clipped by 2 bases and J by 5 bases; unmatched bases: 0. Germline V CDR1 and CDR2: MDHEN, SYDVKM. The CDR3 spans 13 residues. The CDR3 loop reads CASSLGQGYGYTF. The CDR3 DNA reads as TGTGCCAGCAGTTTAGGACAGGGGTATGGCTACACCTTC.